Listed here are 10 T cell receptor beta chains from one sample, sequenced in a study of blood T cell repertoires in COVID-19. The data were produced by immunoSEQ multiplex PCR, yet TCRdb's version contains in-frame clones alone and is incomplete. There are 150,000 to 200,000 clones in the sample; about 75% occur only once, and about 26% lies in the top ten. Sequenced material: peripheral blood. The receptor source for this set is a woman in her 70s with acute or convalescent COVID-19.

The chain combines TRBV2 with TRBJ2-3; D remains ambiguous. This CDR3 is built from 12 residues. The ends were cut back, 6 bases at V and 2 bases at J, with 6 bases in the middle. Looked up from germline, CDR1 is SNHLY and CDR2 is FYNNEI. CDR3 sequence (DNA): TGTGCCAGCAGATTTTACACAGATACGCAGTATTTT. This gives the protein CASRFYTDTQYF.

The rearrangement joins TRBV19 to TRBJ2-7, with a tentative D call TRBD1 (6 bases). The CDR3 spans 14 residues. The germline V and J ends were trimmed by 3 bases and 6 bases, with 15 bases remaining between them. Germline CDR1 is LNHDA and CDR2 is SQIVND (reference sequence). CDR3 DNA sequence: TGTGCCAGTAGTATCGACAGGACCTTGGGCGAGCAGTACTTC. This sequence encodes CASSIDRTLGEQYF.

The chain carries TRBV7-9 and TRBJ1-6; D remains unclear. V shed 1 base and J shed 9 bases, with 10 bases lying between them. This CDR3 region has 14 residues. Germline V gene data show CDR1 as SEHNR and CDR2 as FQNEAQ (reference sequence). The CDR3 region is CASSLGGGFSPLHF. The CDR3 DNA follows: TGTGCCAGCAGCTTAGGTGGCGGATTTTCACCCCTCCACTTT.

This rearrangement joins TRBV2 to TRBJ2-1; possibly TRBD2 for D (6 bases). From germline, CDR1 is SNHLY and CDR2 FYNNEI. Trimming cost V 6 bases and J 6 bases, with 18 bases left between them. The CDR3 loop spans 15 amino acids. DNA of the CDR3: TGTGCCAGCAGAATGTGGAGGGTCCCTACCAATGAGCAGTTCTTC. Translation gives CASRMWRVPTNEQFF.

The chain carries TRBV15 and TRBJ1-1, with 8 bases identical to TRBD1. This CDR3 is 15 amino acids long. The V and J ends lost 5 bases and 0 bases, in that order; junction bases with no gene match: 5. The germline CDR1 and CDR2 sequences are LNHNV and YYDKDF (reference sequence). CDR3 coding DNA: TGTGCCACCAGCGCGGGACAGGCGATGAACACTGAAGCTTTCTTT. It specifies CATSAGQAMNTEAFF.

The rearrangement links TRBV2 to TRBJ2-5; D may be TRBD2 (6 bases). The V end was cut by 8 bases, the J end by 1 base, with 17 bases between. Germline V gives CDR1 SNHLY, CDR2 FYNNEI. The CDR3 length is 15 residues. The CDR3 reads CASRLSAGTQETQYF. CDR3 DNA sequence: TGTGCCAGCCGTTTGTCGGCGGGGACCCAAGAGACCCAGTACTTC.

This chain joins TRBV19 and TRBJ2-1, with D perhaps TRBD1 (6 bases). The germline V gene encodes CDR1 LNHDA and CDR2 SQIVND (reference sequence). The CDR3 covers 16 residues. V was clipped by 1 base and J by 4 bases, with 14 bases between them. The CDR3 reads CASSIGPGTPYNEQFF. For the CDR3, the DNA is TGTGCCAGTAGTATAGGGCCCGGGACACCTTACAATGAGCAGTTCTTC.

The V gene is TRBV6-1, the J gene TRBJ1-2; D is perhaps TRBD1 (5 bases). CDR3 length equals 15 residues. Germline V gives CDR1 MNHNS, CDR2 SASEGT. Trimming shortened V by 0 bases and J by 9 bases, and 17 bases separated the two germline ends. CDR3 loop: CASSEAHRQYNSYTF. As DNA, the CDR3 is TGTGCCAGCAGTGAAGCGCACAGGCAATACAACAGCTACACCTTC.

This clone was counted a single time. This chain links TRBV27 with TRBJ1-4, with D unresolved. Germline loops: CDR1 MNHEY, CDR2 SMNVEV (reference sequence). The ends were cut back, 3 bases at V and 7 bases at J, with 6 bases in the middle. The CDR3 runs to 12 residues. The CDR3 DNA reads TGTGCCAGCAGTTTTCTAGGTGAAAAACTGTTTTTT. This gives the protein CASSFLGEKLFF.

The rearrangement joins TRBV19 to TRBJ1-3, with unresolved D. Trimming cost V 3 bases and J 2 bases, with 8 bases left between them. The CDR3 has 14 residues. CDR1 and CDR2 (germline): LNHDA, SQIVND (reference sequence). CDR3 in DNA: TGTGCCAGTAGTATCTCGGGTCCTGGAAACACCATATATTTT. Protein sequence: CASSISGPGNTIYF.